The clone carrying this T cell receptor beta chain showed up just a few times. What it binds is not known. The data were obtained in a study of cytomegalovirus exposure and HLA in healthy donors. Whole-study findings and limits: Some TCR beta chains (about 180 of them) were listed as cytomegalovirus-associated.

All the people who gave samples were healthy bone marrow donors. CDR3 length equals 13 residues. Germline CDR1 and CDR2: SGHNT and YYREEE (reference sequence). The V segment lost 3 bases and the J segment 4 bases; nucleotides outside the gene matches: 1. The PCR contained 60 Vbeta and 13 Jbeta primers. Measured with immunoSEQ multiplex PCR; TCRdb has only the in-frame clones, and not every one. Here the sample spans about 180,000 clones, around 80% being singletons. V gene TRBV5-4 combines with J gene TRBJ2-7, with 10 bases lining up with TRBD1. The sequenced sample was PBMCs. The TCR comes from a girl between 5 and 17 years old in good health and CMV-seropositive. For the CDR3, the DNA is TGTGCCAGCAGCTGGGGACAGGGGTACGAGCAGTACTTC. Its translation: CASSWGQGYEQYF.